This passage covers 24 T cell receptor beta chains from one sample sequenced in a study of naive and memory T cell subsets (dated by TCRdb to about 2017). Libraries were constructed by 5' RACE. Reads for this sample came from an Illumina MiSeq. For the blood and skin samples, TCR RNA was reverse transcribed with SuperScript IV using primers for the alpha and beta constant regions. TCRdb passed the public sequencing reads through fastp at Q25 and MiXCR, retaining productive beta sequences. Identical CDR3 proteins give one entry, which carries the most common genes and DNA. This sample is represented by tens of thousands of distinct CDR3 sequences; around 4.2% of them were singletons. The top ten hold less than 9% of the sample. Whole blood analysis involved drawing 2.5 ml of peripheral blood from adult healthy volunteers into Tempus tubes and then extracting RNA following the manufacturer's instructions.

All receptors come from a male donor in good health.

This clonotype was counted many times. This chain connects TRBV29-1 to TRBJ2-1, with 9 bases fitting TRBD2. Germline assignment: CDR1 SQVTM and CDR2 ANQGSEA. Trimming cost V 4 bases and J 0 bases; bases outside gene matches: 7. The CDR3 sequence is 16 residues long. CDR3 nucleotides: TGCAGCGTTGGGTTAGCAGCGGGAGGCTCCTACAATGAGCAGTTCTTC. The encoded protein is CSVGLAAGGSYNEQFF.

A note on this clonotype: With a much larger clone just one base away, this may be a read error. J is TRBJ2-2 and V is TRBV2; D unresolved. The CDR3 is made up of 14 amino acids. Germline V gene data show CDR1 as SNHLY and CDR2 as FYNNEI. The germline V and J ends were trimmed by 10 bases and 1 base, with 13 bases remaining between them. The CDR3 DNA is TGTGCCAATGAGGTTTTCAGGAACACCGGGGAGCTGTTTTTT. Protein: CANEVFRNTGELFF.

This clonotype was picked up many times. The chain employs TRBV3-1 and TRBJ2-6, with a possible D match to TRBD1 (6 bases). V lost 4 bases, J lost 0 bases, and 13 bases lay in between. The CDR3 has 17 amino acids. From germline, CDR1 is LGHDT and CDR2 YNNKEL (reference sequence). CDR3 region: CASSPPGHISGANVLTF. The CDR3 DNA reads as TGTGCCAGCAGCCCCCCGGGACATATCTCTGGGGCCAACGTCCTGACTTTC. Full variable domain (outside the CDR3, taken from reference TRBV3-1 and TRBJ2-6): DTAVSQTPKYLVTQMGNDKSIKCEQNLGHDTMYWYKQDSKKFLKIMFSYNNKELIINETVPNRFSPKSPDKAHLNLHINSLELGDSAVYFCASSPPGHISGANVLTFGAGSRLTVL.

As concerns this clonotype: The junction departs from germline at one end; a sequencing error may be responsible. The CDR3 loop reads CSVQTEGNQPQNF. CDR3 nucleotide sequence: TGCAGCGTTCAAACAGAGGGCAATCAGCCCCAGAATTTT. The chain employs TRBV29-1 and TRBJ1-5; unclear D gene. Germline V gene data show CDR1 as SQVTM and CDR2 as ANQGSEA. This CDR3 is 13 amino acids long. The full variable domain, rest sourced from reference TRBV29-1 and TRBJ1-5, is SAVISQKPSRDICQRGTSLTIQCQVDSQVTMMFWYRQQPGQSLTLIATANQGSEATYESGFVIDKFPISRPNLTFSTLTVSNMSPEDSSIYLCSVQTEGNQPQNFGDGTRLSIL.

The table lists this clonotype with many counts. The rearrangement joins TRBV14 to TRBJ2-1, with TRBD1 matching over 8 bases. The CDR3 sequence is 17 residues long. J gave up 11 bases and V 4 bases, and 19 bases lay outside the gene matches. Germline V CDR1 and CDR2: SGHDN, FVKESK. The CDR3 loop is CASSPLTGTGRGAKQFF. CDR3 coding DNA: TGTGCCAGCAGCCCATTAACCGGGACAGGAAGGGGAGCCAAGCAGTTCTTC.

The table lists this clonotype with a few counts. The rearrangement uses TRBV4-1 and TRBJ1-4; the match to TRBD1 covers 7 bases. The CDR3 runs to 17 residues. CDR1 is MGHRA and CDR2 is YSYEKL in the germline V gene. V was clipped by 0 bases and J by 3 bases; unmatched bases: 7. CDR3 sequence reads: CASSQEPSGGANEKLFF. The CDR3 coding sequence is TGCGCCAGCAGCCAAGAACCCTCAGGGGGGGCTAATGAAAAACTGTTTTTT.

Judged by abundance, this clonotype is medium-sized. This chain joins TRBV30 and TRBJ2-3, with TRBD1 as a possible D gene (5 bases). Trimming pared 1 base from V and 6 bases from J, leaving 17 bases between. CDR3 length equals 15 residues. Germline V gene lookup returns CDR1 GTSNPN and CDR2 SVGIG (reference sequence). CDR3 DNA: TGTGCCTGGAGTGAACAGGCCGCGTGGTCGGATACGCAGTATTTT. Amino acids: CAWSEQAAWSDTQYF.

In the case of this clonotype: Just one base apart from a much larger clone, this may be a read error. The rearrangement links TRBV20-1 to TRBJ1-2, with TRBD1 identical over 9 bases. The CDR3 length is 14 residues. Germline V gene sequence: CDR1 DFQATT, CDR2 SNEGSKA (reference sequence). This CDR3 is CSARGTGGWNGYNF. CDR3 DNA sequence: TGCAGTGCTAGAGGAACAGGGGGCTGGAATGGCTACAACTTC.

This clonotype was counted at least ten times. The chain employs TRBV6-5 and TRBJ1-1, with unresolved D. This CDR3 is 12 amino acids long. The V and J ends lost 7 bases and 4 bases respectively, with 10 bases between them. CDR1 is MNHEY and CDR2 is SVGAGI in the germline V gene. Here the CDR3 DNA reads TGTGCCAGCACTACCTCTGGCACTGAAGCTTTCTTT. The encoded protein is CASTTSGTEAFF.

This clonotype was detected many times. The chain recombines TRBV12-3 or TRBV12-4 with TRBJ2-1, with 8 bases lining up with TRBD2. This CDR3 spans 18 amino acids. The junction had 17 bases not matched to a gene; V was cut back by 4 bases and J by 6 bases. The CDR3 DNA reads as TGTGCCAGCAGTTCCAATTACGCCGGGACTAGTTCTGGCAATGAGCAGTTCTTC. Translation: CASSSNYAGTSSGNEQFF.

This clonotype was counted at least ten times. The chain carries TRBV5-1 and TRBJ2-5; 8 bases map to TRBD2. Germline V gives CDR1 SGHRS, CDR2 YFSETQ. V gave up 4 bases and J gave up 4 bases; unmatched junction bases: 6. The CDR3 consists of 14 residues. The CDR3 coding sequence is TGCGCCAGCAGCGCAGGACTAGCCGGAGAGACCCAGTACTTC. Encoded protein: CASSAGLAGETQYF.

This clonotype was counted at least ten times. V gene TRBV29-1 combines with J gene TRBJ2-3, with 10 bases that match TRBD2. Per the germline V gene, CDR1 is SQVTM and CDR2 is ANQGSEA. With 4 bases clipped from V and 6 bases from J, the junction kept 7 bases outside the gene matches. The CDR3 sequence is 14 residues long. The CDR3 bases are TGCAGCGTTGGGCCTAGCGGGGGATCGGATACGCAGTATTTT. This gives the protein CSVGPSGGSDTQYF.

There are many counts of this clonotype. The rearrangement uses TRBV6-5 and TRBJ2-2; TRBD2 agrees at 12 bases. The CDR3 is made up of 16 amino acids. Trimming cost V 2 bases and J 4 bases; bases outside gene matches: 2. The germline V gene has CDR1 MNHEY and CDR2 SVGAGI. The CDR3 region is CASSYATSGSTGELFF. The CDR3 bases are TGTGCCAGCAGTTACGCGACTAGCGGGAGCACCGGGGAGCTGTTTTTT.

In the case of this clonotype: This clone may be a read error of a much larger clone one base away. The chain carries TRBV5-4 and TRBJ2-1, with a possible D match to TRBD1 (6 bases). Germline V CDR1 and CDR2: SGHNT, YYREEE (reference sequence). V lost 3 bases to trimming and J lost 2 bases, with 15 bases between them. The CDR3 sequence is 16 residues long. DNA for the CDR3: TGTGCCAGCAGCTCACTGGGGGCGGAAACCTACAATGAGCAGTTCTTC. Protein product: CASSSLGAETYNEQFF.

This clonotype was counted ten times or more. This chain connects TRBV28 to TRBJ1-1; D possibly corresponds to TRBD1 (6 bases). Trimming cost V 7 bases and J 8 bases, with 14 bases left between them. Germline assignment: CDR1 MDHEN and CDR2 SYDVKM. CDR3 size: 12 residues. CDR3 nucleotide sequence: TGTGCCAGCACCTGGGGGGGGGGCGAAGCTTTCTTT. Translation gives CASTWGGGEAFF.

There are many counts of this clonotype. V gene TRBV20-1 combines with J gene TRBJ1-6, with TRBD1 as a possible D gene (5 bases). This CDR3 comprises 13 residues. Per germline, CDR1 DFQATT and CDR2 SNEGSKA (reference sequence). Trimming shortened V by 6 bases and J by 7 bases, and 13 bases separated the two germline ends. CDR3 protein: CSAAGTPNSPLHF. The CDR3 DNA follows: TGCAGTGCGGCCGGGACGCCCAATTCACCCCTCCACTTT.

This clonotype has at least ten counts. The chain uses TRBV19 and TRBJ2-1, with 13 bases identical to TRBD2. The ends lost 8 bases at V and 5 bases at J; junction bases unmatched: 12. This CDR3 has 17 residues. Germline lookup yields CDR1 LNHDA and CDR2 SQIVND (reference sequence). The CDR3 DNA reads TGTGCCAGTGCTTATGGGACTAGCGGGGAATGGAACAATGAGCAGTTCTTC. Translating gives CASAYGTSGEWNNEQFF. The variable domain in full, with the rest retrieved from reference TRBV19 and TRBJ2-1, is DGGITQSPKYLFRKEGQNVTLSCEQNLNHDAMYWYRQDPGQGLRLIYYSQIVNDFQKGDIAEGYSVSREKKESFPLTVTSAQKNPTAFYLCASAYGTSGEWNNEQFFGPGTRLTVL.

There are many counts of this clonotype. The J gene is TRBJ2-2, the V gene TRBV5-1; perhaps TRBD1 as D (5 bases). The CDR3 consists of 14 residues. Between the trimmed V and J ends, which lost 6 bases and 2 bases, there was a span of 11 bases. Germline lookup yields CDR1 SGHRS and CDR2 YFSETQ. Here the CDR3 reads CASKGQLNTGELFF. In DNA form, the CDR3 reads TGCGCCAGCAAGGGGCAGCTTAACACCGGGGAGCTGTTTTTT.

This clonotype was detected many times. The chain couples TRBV25-1 to TRBJ2-6, with D possibly being TRBD2 (6 bases). CDR1 is MGHDK, CDR2 SYGVNS, per germline. CDR3 length: 15 amino acids. V was clipped by 3 bases and J by 2 bases, with 8 bases between them. The CDR3 protein is CASSDGGTGANVLTF. In DNA, the CDR3 is TGTGCCAGCAGTGACGGGGGTACTGGGGCCAACGTCCTGACTTTC.

This clonotype occurred many times. This clone may be a read error of a much larger clone one base away. J is TRBJ2-1 and V is TRBV7-2; 10 bases fit TRBD2. The CDR3 runs to 16 residues. Germline V gene sequence: CDR1 SGHTA, CDR2 FQGNSA. Trimming took 5 bases from V and 6 from J; bases not matched to a gene: 10. The CDR3 coding sequence is TGTGCCAGCAGCACATCTAGCGGGAGTGGTTGCAATGAGCAGTTCTTC. It codes for CASSTSSGSGCNEQFF.

This clonotype was detected many times. The V and J genes are TRBV11-2 and TRBJ2-3; unclear D gene. V gave up 1 base and J gave up 3 bases, with 14 bases separating them. In germline, CDR1 is SGHAT, CDR2 FQNNGV. The CDR3 has 16 residues. The DNA for the CDR3 is TGTGCCAGCAGCTTAGCGTCCCTCGGTGGGACAGATACGCAGTATTTT. It codes for CASSLASLGGTDTQYF. The full variable domain, with the rest looked up from reference TRBV11-2 and TRBJ2-3, is EAGVAQSPRYKIIEKRQSVAFWCNPISGHATLYWYQQILGQGPKLLIQFQNNGVVDDSQLPKDRFSAERLKGVDSTLKIQPAKLEDSAVYLCASSLASLGGTDTQYFGPGTRLTVL.

This clonotype was counted ten times or more. The CDR3 sequence: CASSSSTGYNQPQHF. CDR3 DNA sequence: TGTGCCAGCAGCTCATCGACAGGTTACAATCAGCCCCAGCATTTT. The chain recombines TRBV3-1 with TRBJ1-5, with D maybe TRBD1 (6 bases). CDR1 is LGHDT, CDR2 YNNKEL, per germline (reference sequence). This CDR3 spans 15 amino acids. V was cut by 5 bases and J by 3 bases, with 14 bases left in between.

This clonotype was observed many times. This chain joins TRBV27 and TRBJ1-2, with 7 bases aligning to TRBD1. This CDR3 has 14 residues. The J segment lost 7 bases and the V segment lost 3 bases, leaving 8 bases of the junction unmatched. The germline V gene has CDR1 MNHEY and CDR2 SMNVEV (reference sequence). The CDR3 is CASSFEPTGSGYTF. CDR3 nucleotide sequence: TGTGCCAGCAGTTTTGAACCGACAGGGAGTGGCTACACCTTC.

This clonotype was observed many times. This rearrangement joins TRBV29-1 to TRBJ2-6; D might be TRBD2 (5 bases). This CDR3 has 16 amino acids. The V and J ends lost 4 bases and 3 bases respectively, with 16 bases between them. From germline, CDR1 is SQVTM and CDR2 ANQGSEA. CDR3 nucleotides: TGCAGCGTTGGAAACCCGGGAATGTTTGGGGCCAACGTCCTGACTTTC. It encodes CSVGNPGMFGANVLTF.